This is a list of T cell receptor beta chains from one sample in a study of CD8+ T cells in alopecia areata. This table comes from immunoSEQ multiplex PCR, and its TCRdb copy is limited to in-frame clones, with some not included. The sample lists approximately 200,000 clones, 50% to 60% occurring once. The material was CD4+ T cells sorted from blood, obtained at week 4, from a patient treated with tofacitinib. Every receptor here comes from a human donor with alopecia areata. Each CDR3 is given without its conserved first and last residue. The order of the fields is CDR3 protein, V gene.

cdr3_aa: ASSLSGQGQPQH; v_call: TRBV7-6
cdr3_aa: SVAARGSYGYT; v_call: TRBV29-1
cdr3_aa: ASSSFRGEQY; v_call: TRBV7-2
cdr3_aa: ASSYSETQY; v_call: TRBV13
cdr3_aa: SGGTGGSRGYT; v_call: TRBV29-1
cdr3_aa: AWNVGVTGELF; v_call: TRBV30
cdr3_aa: SVWGSSSYNEQF; v_call: TRBV29-1
cdr3_aa: AWRMARSPYEQY; v_call: TRBV30
cdr3_aa: ASSPRGGPIYEQY; v_call: TRBV2
cdr3_aa: ASSTGSADTQY; v_call: TRBV5-1
cdr3_aa: AWSFGRSNQPQH; v_call: TRBV30
cdr3_aa: SVEVYGKRNTEAF; v_call: TRBV29-1
cdr3_aa: SVGTSTDTQY; v_call: TRBV29-1
cdr3_aa: ASRPLAGGRYEQY; v_call: TRBV6-6
cdr3_aa: ASHRNTGELF; v_call: TRBV28
cdr3_aa: ASSLGLTKTQY; v_call: TRBV7-2
cdr3_aa: SVGHPNTEAF; v_call: TRBV29-1
cdr3_aa: ASTEPRTASYEQY; v_call: TRBV6-6
cdr3_aa: SVEVGISYTDTQY; v_call: TRBV29-1
cdr3_aa: ASSLGGVNQPQH; v_call: TRBV28
cdr3_aa: ASSRQGGGYT; v_call: TRBV6-5
cdr3_aa: SVGGAFGNTIY; v_call: TRBV29-1
cdr3_aa: ASSARDRGTDTQY; v_call: TRBV4-1
cdr3_aa: ASSTLGPGYGYT; v_call: TRBV5-1
cdr3_aa: SVEQLQRANIQY; v_call: TRBV29-1
cdr3_aa: ASSPGQYNEQF; v_call: TRBV7-7
cdr3_aa: SVALPGASYEQY; v_call: TRBV29-1
cdr3_aa: ASSLGAIQETQY; v_call: TRBV7-9
cdr3_aa: ASSLAGSGSGANVLT; v_call: TRBV7-8
cdr3_aa: ASSGPYEQY; v_call: TRBV7-2
cdr3_aa: ASSQQGSTEAF; v_call: TRBV5-1
cdr3_aa: SVEGLAGSGDTQY; v_call: TRBV29-1
cdr3_aa: ASSVSGRGIQY; v_call: TRBV2
cdr3_aa: ASSGLDPKETQY; v_call: TRBV5-1
cdr3_aa: ASSSRMGEKLF; v_call: TRBV7-9
cdr3_aa: AWSRQGAYEQY; v_call: TRBV30
cdr3_aa: ATSRAYGTGGTGELF; v_call: TRBV15
cdr3_aa: AWSVRDRLIQPQH; v_call: TRBV30
cdr3_aa: ASSPTTGTGVYEQY; v_call: TRBV27
cdr3_aa: ASSRGGLGHEQY; v_call: TRBV4-1
cdr3_aa: ASSLASGGDTQY; v_call: TRBV7-2
cdr3_aa: ASSPGIPPYTDTQY; v_call: TRBV23-1